The next 18 T cell receptor beta chains were all read from a single sample in a study of T cells in Graves' hyperthyroidism and ophthalmopathy. Regions amplified from RNA transcripts were the TCR beta CDR3 regions. A set of HTBI primers served as the primers for a first-round RT-PCR of the TCR CDR3. TCRdb passed the multiplex PCR reads through MiXCR, listing each CDR3 protein once. The sample lists approximately 610,000 distinct CDR3 sequences, roughly 15% seen once, with around 4.5% in the top ten. The sample consisted of blood. The receptors were gathered from a woman aged 35 to 49 with Graves' ophthalmopathy.

This chain joins TRBV12-3 or TRBV12-4 and TRBJ2-5; 9 nucleotides align to TRBD2. The CDR3 length is 15 residues. The V and J ends lost 6 bases and 2 bases, in that order; junction bases with no gene match: 7. The CDR3 DNA is TGTGCCAGCAGCCCCTCTAGCGGGGATCAAGAGACCCAGTACTTC. Amino acids: CASSPSSGDQETQYF.

This clonotype was detected a few times. This sequence may be a read error, since a much larger clone differs from it by one base. The rearrangement links TRBV4-1 to TRBJ2-5, with TRBD2 matching over 12 bases. Germline V gene sequence: CDR1 MGHRA, CDR2 YSYEKL. The CDR3 covers 15 residues. J lost 5 bases, V lost 1 base, and 2 bases had no gene match. In nucleotides, the CDR3 is TGCGCCAGCAGCCAAGCTAGCGGGAGGGAGGAGACCCAGTACTTC. It translates to CASSQASGREETQYF.

The chain is built from TRBV6-2 or TRBV6-3 and TRBJ2-7, with D unresolved. V was cut by 0 bases and J by 0 bases, with 9 bases left in between. CDR1 is MNHEY and CDR2 is SVGEGT in the germline V gene. This CDR3 has 15 residues. CDR3 bases: TGTGCCAGCAGTTACTCCTGGACCTACTCCTACGAGCAGTACTTC. Protein: CASSYSWTYSYEQYF.

This clonotype was recorded many times. The chain has TRBV5-6 and TRBJ1-5; 8 nucleotides match TRBD1. The germline V gene has CDR1 SGHDT and CDR2 YYEEEE. V lost 0 bases, J lost 3 bases, and 2 bases stayed unmatched. CDR3 size: 15 residues. In DNA, the CDR3 is TGTGCCAGCAGCTTGGAGGGACAGGTCAATCAGCCCCAGCATTTT. Protein sequence: CASSLEGQVNQPQHF.

The table lists this clonotype with many counts. The chain is built from TRBV28 and TRBJ1-1, with D perhaps matching TRBD1 (5 bases). Germline V CDR1 and CDR2: MDHEN, SYDVKM. Trimming removed 4 bases at V and 6 bases at J, with 15 bases between. This CDR3 has 14 amino acids. This CDR3 is CASSSPGTKAEAFF. For the CDR3, the DNA is TGTGCCAGCAGTTCCCCGGGGACTAAGGCTGAAGCTTTCTTT.

The chain recombines TRBV20-1 with TRBJ2-2; 11 bases match TRBD1. The length of the CDR3 is 13 residues. Unmatched junction bases numbered 4, after V lost 7 bases and J lost 6 bases. Germline lookup yields CDR1 DFQATT and CDR2 SNEGSKA (reference sequence). This CDR3 reads CSVLDRGPGELFF. The CDR3 nucleotides read TGCAGTGTCTTGGACAGGGGGCCCGGGGAGCTGTTTTTT.

The chain recombines TRBV12-3 or TRBV12-4 with TRBJ2-2; D uncertain. The V gene lost 6 bases and the J gene lost 6 bases, with 17 bases spanning the gap. The CDR3 totals 15 residues. CDR3 amino acids: CASSPRTSPPGELFF. The CDR3 coding sequence is TGTGCCAGCAGCCCAAGGACCAGTCCTCCCGGGGAGCTGTTTTTT.

This clonotype was observed at least ten times. The chain links TRBV6-1 to TRBJ1-5; the match to TRBD1 covers 7 bases. With 5 bases clipped from V and 2 bases from J, the junction kept 6 bases outside the gene matches. CDR1 and CDR2 (germline): MNHNS, SASEGT. The CDR3 runs to 15 residues. Written as DNA, the CDR3 is TGTGCCAGCAGTCAAACAGGGGAGGGCAATCAGCCCCAGCATTTT. Protein: CASSQTGEGNQPQHF.

This clonotype showed up just a few times. The rearrangement joins TRBV5-1 to TRBJ1-5; a weak D match, TRBD1 (5 bases). V was clipped by 4 bases and J by 4 bases, with 15 bases between them. This CDR3 region has 15 residues. The germline CDR1 and CDR2 sequences are SGHRS and YFSETQ. The CDR3 DNA reads as TGCGCCAGCAGCCCACAAGACAGTGTAAATCAGCCCCAGCATTTT. Protein product: CASSPQDSVNQPQHF.

This clonotype has a handful of counts. The chain joins TRBV30 to TRBJ1-1, with a tentative D call TRBD1 (5 bases). V shed 5 bases and J shed 4 bases, with 20 bases lying between them. Germline-derived CDR1 and CDR2 are GTSNPN and SVGIG (reference sequence). The CDR3 length is 15 residues. The DNA of the CDR3 is TGTGCCTGGGGGGACGGATCCAAAAGATTCACTGAAGCTTTCTTT. Protein sequence: CAWGDGSKRFTEAFF.

The chain couples TRBV28 to TRBJ2-5; D is uncertain. The length of the CDR3 is 14 residues. Between the trimmed V and J ends, which lost 3 bases and 1 base, there was a span of 9 bases. Germline V CDR1 and CDR2: MDHEN, SYDVKM. Here the CDR3 reads CASSFLGFQETQYF. CDR3 bases: TGTGCCAGCAGTTTCCTAGGCTTCCAAGAGACCCAGTACTTC.

This clonotype was detected many times. V is TRBV20-1 and J is TRBJ2-7; a possible D gene is TRBD2 (6 bases). V gave up 5 bases and J gave up 6 bases, with 17 bases separating them. Germline lookup yields CDR1 DFQATT and CDR2 SNEGSKA (reference sequence). This CDR3 spans 13 amino acids. CDR3 loop: CSAWDRDLGEQYF. CDR3 coding DNA: TGCAGTGCTTGGGACCGGGACTTAGGCGAGCAGTACTTC.

This clonotype was seen repeatedly, ten times or more. A read error may be the cause here, since a much bigger clone is one base away. The chain has TRBV24-1 and TRBJ1-1; D may be TRBD1 (5 bases). The V gene lost 7 bases and the J gene lost 3 bases, with 14 bases spanning the gap. Germline V lookup: CDR1 KGHDR, CDR2 SFDVKD. CDR3 length equals 14 residues. The CDR3 DNA is TGTGCCACCAGATCGAGGGGCATGGACACTGAAGCTTTCTTT. Amino acids: CATRSRGMDTEAFF.

This clonotype was counted a few times. This rearrangement joins TRBV7-2 to TRBJ1-1; TRBD1 is a possible D gene (6 bases). In germline, CDR1 is SGHTA, CDR2 FQGNSA. The CDR3 runs 13 residues. Between the trimmed V and J ends, which lost 6 bases and 6 bases, there was a span of 14 bases. The CDR3 here is CASSESRGSEAFF. The CDR3 nucleotides are TGTGCCAGCAGTGAAAGCAGGGGCTCTGAAGCTTTCTTT.

This clonotype has a count of ten or more. The chain carries TRBV9 and TRBJ2-7; D remains unclear. Germline loops: CDR1 SGDLS, CDR2 YYNGEE. The CDR3 covers 14 residues. Trimming removed 0 bases at V and 3 bases at J, with 10 bases between. The DNA of the CDR3 is TGTGCCAGCAGCGTAGAAGTGAGCAGCTACGAGCAGTACTTC. Its translation is CASSVEVSSYEQYF.

This clonotype was found many times. The gene calls are TRBV6-5 and TRBJ2-7; 15 bases line up with TRBD2. The CDR3 is 15 amino acids. V shed 2 bases, J shed 13 bases, and the junction held 9 bases outside the gene matches. Looked up from germline, CDR1 is MNHEY and CDR2 is SVGAGI. CDR3 nucleotide sequence: TGTGCCAGCAGTTACGAGGGACTAGCGGGAGGTCGTCATTACTTC. It yields the protein CASSYEGLAGGRHYF.

The rearrangement uses TRBV5-1 and TRBJ2-5; D uncertain. V gave up 5 bases and J gave up 5 bases, with 16 bases separating them. Germline V gene lookup returns CDR1 SGHRS and CDR2 YFSETQ. The CDR3 is made up of 14 amino acids. The chain's CDR3 is CASRRADSLETQYF. The CDR3 nucleotides are TGCGCCAGCAGACGAGCAGACTCCCTGGAGACCCAGTACTTC.

This clonotype was seen repeatedly, ten times or more. V is TRBV20-1 and J is TRBJ2-7, with TRBD2 identical over 13 bases. Germline assignment: CDR1 DFQATT and CDR2 SNEGSKA (reference sequence). The J segment lost 4 bases and the V segment lost 6 bases, leaving 6 bases of the junction unmatched. The CDR3 has 14 amino acids. The CDR3 region is CSAPTSGRGYEQYF. The CDR3 coding sequence is TGCAGTGCGCCCACTAGCGGGAGGGGTTACGAGCAGTACTTC.